Following are 18 T cell receptor beta chains from one sample sequenced in a study of T cell responses to AZD1222 COVID-19 vaccine. Some clones are missing from TCRdb's copy, which holds only in-frame ones; the method was immunoSEQ multiplex PCR. The profile covers 90,000 to 120,000 clones, with more than 85% appearing a single time and around 5% taken by the ten largest. The specimen comprised peripheral blood, sampled on day 0 of AZD1222 vaccination. The receptors here all came from an adult in good health.

The chain joins TRBV28 to TRBJ2-1; 13 bases fit TRBD2. The CDR3 runs to 17 residues. Germline V gives CDR1 MDHEN, CDR2 SYDVKM. With V trimmed by 6 bases and J by 8 bases, 13 bases remained unmatched. CDR3 DNA: TGTGCCAGCAGCCGAACGCAGGGACTAGCGGGATGGGATGAGCAGTTCTTC. This translates into CASSRTQGLAGWDEQFF. The entire variable domain, with the rest obtained from reference TRBV28 and TRBJ2-1, is as follows: DVKVTQSSRYLVKRTGEKVFLECVQDMDHENMFWYRQDPGLGLRLIYFSYDVKMKEKGDIPEGYSVSREKKERFSLILESASTNQTSMYLCASSRTQGLAGWDEQFFGPGTRLTVL.

The V gene is TRBV28, the J gene TRBJ1-4, with D unresolved. The CDR3 is 12 residues long. The V end was cut by 2 bases, the J end by 8 bases, with 6 bases between. Germline V CDR1 and CDR2: MDHEN, SYDVKM. CDR3 residues: CASSLGWEKLFF. CDR3 DNA sequence: TGTGCCAGCAGTTTAGGGTGGGAAAAACTGTTTTTT.

This clone was seen more than once but under ten times. This chain uses TRBV28 with TRBJ1-5; a weak D match, TRBD1 (5 bases). The CDR3 spans 15 residues. Germline V CDR1 and CDR2: MDHEN, SYDVKM. With 6 bases removed from V and 7 bases from J, the gap between germline ends came to 19 bases. The CDR3 protein is CASSLTSPGRQPQHF. The CDR3 nucleotides read TGTGCCAGCAGCTTGACTTCGCCGGGACGGCAGCCCCAGCATTTT.

The genes are TRBV5-5 and TRBJ2-2, with a tentative D call TRBD1 (5 bases). The CDR3 is 15 residues long. Germline V gene sequence: CDR1 SGHKS, CDR2 YYEKEE (reference sequence). Trimming took off 1 base at V and 3 bases at J, with 10 bases between the two ends. The CDR3 region has the DNA TGTGCCAGCAGCTTGTGGTGGGGCTACACCGGGGAGCTGTTTTTT. Amino acids: CASSLWWGYTGELFF.

The chain couples TRBV2 to TRBJ2-6; 10 nucleotides align to TRBD1. The CDR3 extends over 16 amino acids. Losses at the gene ends were 7 bases for V and 0 bases for J; bases not matched to a gene: 3. Per the germline V gene, CDR1 is SNHLY and CDR2 is FYNNEI. The CDR3 region has the DNA TGTGCCAGCACATGGGACAGGGGCTCTGGGGCCAACGTCCTGACTTTC. As protein: CASTWDRGSGANVLTF.

This chain links TRBV3-1 (or the pseudogene TRBV3-2) with TRBJ2-7, with a tentative D call TRBD2 (5 bases). Between the trimmed V and J ends, which lost 4 bases and 4 bases, there was a span of 11 bases. From germline, CDR1 is LGHDT and CDR2 YNNKEL (reference sequence). This CDR3 has 13 amino acids. CDR3 protein: CASSPGNIYEQYF. DNA for the CDR3: TGTGCCAGCAGCCCCGGGAATATATACGAGCAGTACTTC.

The chain uses TRBV10-3 and TRBJ1-4; D uncertain. Trimming pared 9 bases from V and 0 bases from J, leaving 14 bases between. Germline CDR1 reads ENHRY; CDR2 reads SYGVKD. This CDR3 has 15 residues. CDR3 sequence reads: CAIRSGKTTNEKLFF. CDR3 nucleotide sequence: TGTGCCATACGTTCGGGAAAGACAACTAATGAAAAACTGTTTTTT.

The V gene is TRBV6-2 or TRBV6-3, the J gene TRBJ2-1; 9 positions agree with TRBD2. In germline, CDR1 is MNHEY, CDR2 SVGEGT. The CDR3 has 16 residues. The V and J ends lost 0 bases and 7 bases, in that order; junction bases with no gene match: 7. The CDR3 region has the DNA TGTGCCAGCAGTTACTCGGCGGGAGGGCCGGGGAATGAGCAGTTCTTC. Amino acids: CASSYSAGGPGNEQFF.

The CDR3 region is CASSQVLAANTGELFF. The DNA of the CDR3 is TGCGCCAGCAGCCAAGTACTAGCGGCGAACACCGGGGAGCTGTTTTTT. The chain links TRBV4-3 to TRBJ2-2, with 8 nucleotides matching TRBD2. Germline assignment: CDR1 LGHNA and CDR2 YSLEER. Trimming at V came to 1 base and at J to 0 bases, leaving 1 base not matched to a gene. There are 16 residues in the CDR3.

This rearrangement joins TRBV19 to TRBJ1-1, with D hard to call. The CDR3 totals 15 residues. With 7 bases removed from V and 1 base from J, the gap between germline ends came to 16 bases. Germline V gene lookup returns CDR1 LNHDA and CDR2 SQIVND (reference sequence). The CDR3 sequence is CASMEGRKPNTEAFF. The CDR3 DNA reads as TGTGCCAGTATGGAGGGTAGAAAGCCGAACACTGAAGCTTTCTTT.

V usage is TRBV5-1 and J usage is TRBJ1-1, with D unresolved. From germline, CDR1 is SGHRS and CDR2 YFSETQ. Deletions cut 4 bases from V and 3 bases from J, with 16 bases between. This CDR3 is 15 amino acids long. For the CDR3, the DNA is TGCGCCAGCAGCCCTTCGTGGGATAAAGACACTGAAGCTTTCTTT. It encodes CASSPSWDKDTEAFF.

This clone was seen only once. This chain joins TRBV6-5 and TRBJ1-6; D not resolved. The CDR3 is 15 residues long. Germline-derived CDR1 and CDR2 are MNHEY and SVGAGI. V dropped 10 bases and J dropped 0 bases, with 13 bases sitting between them. CDR3 coding DNA: TGTGCCACCATACATCGGAGCTCCTATAATTCACCCCTCCACTTT. This codes for CATIHRSSYNSPLHF.

This sequence joins TRBV2 and TRBJ2-3, with 16 bases fitting TRBD2. The junction had 11 bases not matched to a gene; V was cut back by 6 bases and J by 5 bases. The germline V gene has CDR1 SNHLY and CDR2 FYNNEI. CDR3 length: 18 residues. CDR3 in DNA: TGTGCCAGCAGGGAGGGGACTAGCGGGAGGGCCCCGGTAGATACGCAGTATTTT. It specifies CASREGTSGRAPVDTQYF.

The CDR3 protein is CASIPRFGTGGGDEQFF. CDR3 sequence (DNA): TGTGCCAGCATCCCACGTTTTGGGACAGGGGGCGGGGATGAGCAGTTCTTC. The V and J genes are TRBV7-9 and TRBJ2-1; TRBD1 matches 12 bases. V trimming: 7 bases; J trimming: 8 bases; junction bases outside the gene matches: 15. The CDR3 loop spans 17 amino acids. Germline CDR1 reads SEHNR; CDR2 reads FQNEAQ (reference sequence).

This chain joins TRBV11-2 and TRBJ2-3; tentatively, D is TRBD1 (6 bases). The CDR3 spans 16 residues. The germline V and J ends were trimmed by 2 bases and 4 bases, with 16 bases remaining between them. The V gene's germline CDR1 is SGHAT and CDR2 FQNNGV. CDR3 DNA sequence: TGTGCCAGCAGCTTATGGGGGAATACAGGGTCAGATACGCAGTATTTT. Protein: CASSLWGNTGSDTQYF.

The chain carries TRBV3-1 (or the pseudogene TRBV3-2) and TRBJ2-3; TRBD2 is a possible D gene (6 bases). The CDR3 extends over 16 amino acids. Germline CDR1 is LGHDT and CDR2 is YNNKEL (reference sequence). V lost 1 base and J 8 bases, leaving 19 bases between the germline ends. The CDR3 nucleotides read TGTGCCAGCAGCCAAGTTGGTGGTCCCCAGGGAGGTACGCAGTATTTT. This gives the protein CASSQVGGPQGGTQYF.

This clone was seen just once. The chain carries TRBV5-4 and TRBJ2-1, with D unresolved. Per germline, CDR1 SGHNT and CDR2 YYREEE (reference sequence). With 0 bases removed from V and 5 bases from J, the gap between germline ends came to 6 bases. The CDR3 extends over 13 amino acids. CDR3 sequence (DNA): TGTGCCAGCAGCTTGGACCGTAACAATGAGCAGTTCTTC. Its protein is CASSLDRNNEQFF.

The rearrangement uses TRBV6-2 or TRBV6-3 and TRBJ1-2, with TRBD1 identical over 11 bases. This CDR3 spans 15 amino acids. The germline V gene encodes CDR1 MNHEY and CDR2 SVGEGT. With V trimmed by 4 bases and J by 3 bases, 4 bases remained unmatched. DNA of the CDR3: TGTGCCAGCAGTTCCCCGGGACAGGGGGACTATGGCTACACCTTC. The encoded protein is CASSSPGQGDYGYTF.